The rows below give T cell receptor beta chains drawn from one sample of a study of shared clonotypes between healthy human individuals. Some clones are missing from TCRdb's copy, which holds only in-frame ones; the method was immunoSEQ multiplex PCR. The sample lists around 1 million clones; approximately 80% were seen once. The specimen sequenced was memory CD4+ T cells sorted from blood. The receptors were gathered from a man in his late teens or twenties in good health. Both conserved end residues are part of each CDR3. The order of the fields is J gene, V gene, CDR3 protein.

j_call: TRBJ1-3
v_call: TRBV30
cdr3_aa: CAWTLKAAGLSGNTIYF

j_call: TRBJ1-1
v_call: TRBV5-1
cdr3_aa: CASSLTGSNTEAFF

j_call: TRBJ1-1
v_call: TRBV28
cdr3_aa: CASSLTGNTEAFF

j_call: TRBJ2-2
v_call: TRBV11-2
cdr3_aa: CASSLLTPGGFPGELFF

j_call: TRBJ1-2
v_call: TRBV19
cdr3_aa: CAASKRGTENYGYTF

j_call: TRBJ2-5
v_call: TRBV11-2
cdr3_aa: CASSLGRGRPQYF

j_call: TRBJ2-3
v_call: TRBV10-1
cdr3_aa: CASSEGQGADTQYF

j_call: TRBJ2-7
v_call: TRBV18
cdr3_aa: CASSPRTDTYEQYF

j_call: TRBJ1-2
v_call: TRBV29-1
cdr3_aa: CSVVRAGTTGYTF

j_call: TRBJ1-6
v_call: TRBV18
cdr3_aa: CASSPTGQSNSPLHF

j_call: TRBJ2-7
v_call: TRBV6-1
cdr3_aa: CASSEGGYEQYF

j_call: TRBJ1-6
v_call: TRBV27
cdr3_aa: CASSLDRRSPLHF

j_call: TRBJ2-1
v_call: TRBV11-2
cdr3_aa: CASSLAGGYNEQFF

j_call: TRBJ2-2
v_call: TRBV11-2
cdr3_aa: CASSLDPTGELFF

j_call: TRBJ1-1
v_call: TRBV27
cdr3_aa: CASSTQTVMNTEAFF

j_call: TRBJ1-3
v_call: TRBV18
cdr3_aa: CASSRPDASRGTIYF

j_call: TRBJ2-3
v_call: TRBV10-3
cdr3_aa: CAIAPGTGGSDTQYF

j_call: TRBJ1-6
v_call: TRBV5-1
cdr3_aa: CASSLDSTPGNSPLHF

j_call: TRBJ1-5
v_call: TRBV7-8
cdr3_aa: CASSLLRIGGNQPQHF

j_call: TRBJ1-3
v_call: TRBV18
cdr3_aa: CASSPPGENTIYF

j_call: TRBJ1-1
v_call: TRBV6-6
cdr3_aa: CASSYPGIGTEAFF

j_call: TRBJ1-5
v_call: TRBV19
cdr3_aa: CASSIPTGNKRGGNQPQHF

j_call: TRBJ2-7
v_call: TRBV7-2
cdr3_aa: CASSLIDRGTYEQYF

j_call: TRBJ1-6
v_call: TRBV6-6
cdr3_aa: CASMRSSYNSPLHF

j_call: TRBJ2-5
v_call: TRBV7-6
cdr3_aa: CASSLASQETQYF

j_call: TRBJ1-6
v_call: TRBV28
cdr3_aa: CASTAGTANSPLHF

j_call: TRBJ2-1
v_call: TRBV7-9
cdr3_aa: CASSPRTSGGNEQFF

j_call: TRBJ1-2
v_call: TRBV27
cdr3_aa: CASSPKGQGLSYGYTF

j_call: TRBJ1-3
v_call: TRBV5-6
cdr3_aa: CASSLAGSRGGTNTIYF

j_call: TRBJ1-5
v_call: TRBV29-1
cdr3_aa: CSVGGDGYQPQHF

j_call: TRBJ2-5
v_call: TRBV5-4
cdr3_aa: CASSLEGTNGETQYF

j_call: TRBJ2-5
v_call: TRBV5-1
cdr3_aa: CASSLGPGETQYF

j_call: TRBJ2-5
v_call: TRBV18
cdr3_aa: CASSPLGRETQYF

j_call: TRBJ1-2
v_call: TRBV27
cdr3_aa: CASGHGVNYGYTF

j_call: TRBJ1-3
v_call: TRBV11-3
cdr3_aa: CASSAKQGSDSGNTIYF

j_call: TRBJ2-3
v_call: TRBV27
cdr3_aa: CASSPGGWVVVTDTQYF

j_call: TRBJ1-1
v_call: TRBV18
cdr3_aa: CASSPLYMTAMNTEAFF

j_call: TRBJ1-1
v_call: TRBV28
cdr3_aa: CASSLPRDTEAFF

j_call: TRBJ2-1
v_call: TRBV6-6
cdr3_aa: CARQWGGRNEQFF

j_call: TRBJ2-5
v_call: TRBV5-6
cdr3_aa: CASSLGPTGAGETQYF

j_call: TRBJ2-3
v_call: TRBV5-1
cdr3_aa: CASHLSGGPSTQYF

j_call: TRBJ2-7
v_call: TRBV2
cdr3_aa: CASRLFRDRGLYEQYF

j_call: TRBJ1-2
v_call: TRBV30
cdr3_aa: CAWSKGGREGYTF

j_call: TRBJ2-3
v_call: TRBV30
cdr3_aa: CAWSPQTDTQYF

j_call: TRBJ2-3
v_call: TRBV6-6
cdr3_aa: CASSYSGTGNEYF

j_call: TRBJ2-7
v_call: TRBV29-1
cdr3_aa: CSVRVTGDGEQYF

j_call: TRBJ2-5
v_call: TRBV5-6
cdr3_aa: CASSLLLAGETQYF

j_call: TRBJ2-5
v_call: TRBV28
cdr3_aa: CASSLTGKETQYF

j_call: TRBJ2-7
v_call: TRBV5-6
cdr3_aa: CASSLWVQTLPYEQYF

j_call: TRBJ1-4
v_call: TRBV7-4
cdr3_aa: CASNHRELNRGRTDEKLFF

j_call: TRBJ2-1
v_call: TRBV19
cdr3_aa: CASSRTSVNNEQFF

j_call: TRBJ1-1
v_call: TRBV13
cdr3_aa: CASRKPGDPNTEAFF

j_call: TRBJ1-3
v_call: TRBV19
cdr3_aa: CASSSGQGTSGNTIYF

j_call: TRBJ2-2
v_call: TRBV9
cdr3_aa: CASSVYRTGELFF

j_call: TRBJ2-7
v_call: TRBV5-4
cdr3_aa: CASSLAQTGGDEQYF

j_call: TRBJ1-5
v_call: TRBV6-1
cdr3_aa: CASSVIQGLGNQPQHF

j_call: TRBJ2-3
v_call: TRBV25-1
cdr3_aa: CASSEAGPGTDTQYF